One TCR beta chain is described in this entry. The clone's antigen remains unknown. The sample holds no much larger clone one base away, and base qualities are not on file. This sample is drawn from a study of T cell changes during pregnancy in multiple sclerosis (dated by TCRdb to the late 2010s). Study-level background: In women with multiple sclerosis, the researchers looked at how the T cell repertoire shifted as pregnancy progressed.

Trimming leaves V shorter by 3 bases and J shorter by 4 bases, with the junction holding 8 bases beyond the gene matches. As encoded in the germline V gene, CDR1 is KGHSH while CDR2 is LQKENI. CDR3 length: 15 amino acids, cysteine to phenylalanine. Just CDR3 DNA is preserved here, 45 bases in frame from base 1. Libraries came from the immunoSEQ multiplex PCR assay. What TCRdb holds here is the immuneACCESS table cut down to in-frame rearrangements. Part of the clones is not present; checked against another copy, under half of the missing clones reflect an unresolved V gene, and the others are unexplained. The sample has approximately 14,000 clones on record, 85% to 95% of them singletons. Clones ranked in the top ten supply around 2.8% of the sample.

In this chain, TRBV18 is recombined with TRBJ1-2, with 7 bases aligning to TRBD1. This TCR was recovered from a female donor in good health, enrolled as a control in a pregnancy study. The material was peripheral blood, obtained in the second trimester of pregnancy. The CDR3 sequence is CASSPGQGGSYGYTF. The nucleotide sequence is TGTGCCAGCTCACCTGGGCAGGGGGGCTCCTATGGCTACACCTTC.